What follows are 10 T cell receptor beta chains derived from one specimen sequenced in a study of blood T cells in healthy people across ages. Primers used in a second PCR of roughly 6 to 12 cycles were a sample-barcoded 5' primer and a J-beta primer mix. TCRdb itself ran the 5' RACE reads through MiXCR, one entry per CDR3 protein. This table has 1.8 million or so distinct CDR3 sequences, about two fifths appearing once. Sequencing was done on a sample of blood. Receptors were obtained from a human donor in good health.

This clonotype was counted a few times. The chain links TRBV20-1 to TRBJ1-2; maybe TRBD1 (5 bases). Germline V gives CDR1 DFQATT, CDR2 SNEGSKA (reference sequence). Trimming took off 0 bases at V and 8 bases at J, with 19 bases between the two ends. The CDR3 runs to 15 residues. CDR3 amino acids: CSARDRQGAPGGYTF. The CDR3 coding sequence is TGCAGTGCTAGAGATCGCCAGGGAGCCCCAGGCGGCTACACCTTC.

The chain has TRBV7-3 and TRBJ1-1; no reliable D call. The CDR3 extends over 15 amino acids. Germline V gene lookup returns CDR1 SGHTA and CDR2 FQGTGA. Deletions cut 1 base from V and 5 bases from J, with 14 bases between. DNA for the CDR3: TGTGCCAGCAGCTTAAACGGAGGGATGGCGACTGAAGCTTTCTTT. Its protein is CASSLNGGMATEAFF.

The V call is TRBV7-6, the J call TRBJ2-5; possibly TRBD2 for D (5 bases). The CDR3 extends over 17 amino acids. The germline CDR1 and CDR2 sequences are SGHVS and FNYEAQ. The V and J ends lost 5 bases and 0 bases respectively, with 19 bases between them. The DNA for the CDR3 is TGTGCCAGCAGCCGACGCTCACAGACTACGTACCAAGAGACCCAGTACTTC. Its protein is CASSRRSQTTYQETQYF.

The V call is TRBV19, the J call TRBJ1-5; TRBD1 is a possible D gene (5 bases). Trimming removed 4 bases at V and 3 bases at J, with 16 bases between. CDR3 length: 16 amino acids. Germline V gene lookup returns CDR1 LNHDA and CDR2 SQIVND (reference sequence). The CDR3 reads CASSNRGTVNNQPQHF. Here the CDR3 DNA reads TGTGCCAGTAGTAATCGAGGGACGGTAAACAATCAGCCCCAGCATTTT.

The count of this clonotype is one. This rearrangement joins TRBV12-3 or TRBV12-4 to TRBJ1-4; no reliable D call. Trimming left V 6 bases short and J 8 bases short, with 16 bases between. The CDR3 covers 14 residues. The DNA of the CDR3 is TGTGCCAGCAGCCCGACTTTGCCGGGGGAAAAACTGTTTTTT. It encodes CASSPTLPGEKLFF.

The sample holds one count of this clonotype. This chain joins TRBV6-5 and TRBJ2-1; 12 nucleotides match TRBD2. Germline V gene sequence: CDR1 MNHEY, CDR2 SVGAGI. J lost 15 bases, V lost 6 bases, and 15 bases had no gene match. This CDR3 has 15 amino acids. The CDR3 region has the DNA TGTGCCAGCAGCATAGCCTCGGGACTAGCGGGTGGACTGTTCTTC. This codes for CASSIASGLAGGLFF.

J is TRBJ1-4 and V is TRBV4-3; D remains ambiguous. There are 17 residues in the CDR3. CDR1 and CDR2 (germline): LGHNA, YSLEER. Deletions cut 0 bases from V and 7 bases from J, with 18 bases between. The CDR3 nucleotides are TGCGCCAGCAGCCAAGACAGGATGGCCATCGGGCGTGAAAAACTGTTTTTT. It is translated as CASSQDRMAIGREKLFF.

This chain connects TRBV6-5 to TRBJ2-3; TRBD1 matches at 9 bases. J gave up 3 bases and V 3 bases, and 10 bases lay outside the gene matches. The CDR3 contains 17 residues. CDR1 is MNHEY, CDR2 SVGAGI, per germline. The CDR3 DNA reads as TGTGCCAGCAGTTATACTCCGGGACAGGGTCTGACAGATACGCAGTATTTT. Amino acids: CASSYTPGQGLTDTQYF.

This clonotype was counted a few times. The junction shows a germline mismatch at one end, possibly a read error. The genes are TRBV7-2 and TRBJ2-1; possible D gene TRBD2, 5 bases. Germline-derived CDR1 and CDR2 are SGHTA and FQGNSA. The CDR3 runs 13 residues. The CDR3 reads CASSLDSWNEQFF. As DNA, the CDR3 is TGTGCCAGCAGCTTGGACTCTTGGAATGAACAGTTCTTC.

CDR3 DNA sequence: TGTGCCAGCAGCGTAACCGCGGGGGCGTTAACAGATACGCAGTATTTT. It codes for CASSVTAGALTDTQYF. The rearrangement links TRBV9 to TRBJ2-3; D might be TRBD2 (7 bases). Trimming removed 1 base from V and 3 bases from J, with 15 bases in between. The CDR3 contains 16 residues. Germline V gene sequence: CDR1 SGDLS, CDR2 YYNGEE.